This TCR beta chain was documented in a study of cytomegalovirus exposure and HLA in healthy donors. Findings and limits, study-wide: In presence/absence analyses, roughly uniform sequencing depth across donors was assumed.

In the PCR, 60 Vbeta and 13 Jbeta primers were used. Assay used: immunoSEQ multiplex PCR; TCRdb lists only in-frame clones, some missing. The sample includes 200,000 to 250,000 clones, 65% to 90% of them seen just once. Worth noting for this clone: What it recognizes is unknown.

Healthy bone marrow donors made up the cohort. Per germline, CDR1 MNHEY and CDR2 SMNVEV (reference sequence). The CDR3 contains 14 residues. Trimming took 3 bases from V and 4 from J, leaving 10 bases between them. The sequencing input was PBMCs. The sequence derives from a girl aged 10 to 17 in good health and CMV-seronegative. The chain recombines TRBV27 with TRBJ1-5; the D is unclear. This chain's CDR3 is CASSFSGINQPQHF. CDR3 sequence (DNA): TGTGCCAGCAGTTTCTCGGGGATTAATCAGCCCCAGCATTTT.